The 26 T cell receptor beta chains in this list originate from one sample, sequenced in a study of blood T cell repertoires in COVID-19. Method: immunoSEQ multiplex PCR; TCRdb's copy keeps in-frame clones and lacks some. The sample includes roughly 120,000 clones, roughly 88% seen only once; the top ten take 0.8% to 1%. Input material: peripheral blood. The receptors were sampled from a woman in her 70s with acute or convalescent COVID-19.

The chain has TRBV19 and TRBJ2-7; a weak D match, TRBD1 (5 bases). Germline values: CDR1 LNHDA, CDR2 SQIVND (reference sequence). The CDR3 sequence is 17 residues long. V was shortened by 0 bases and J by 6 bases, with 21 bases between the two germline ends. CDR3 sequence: CASSIDLVQGNVGEQYF. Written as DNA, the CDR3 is TGTGCCAGTAGTATAGATCTCGTGCAGGGTAATGTTGGCGAGCAGTACTTC.

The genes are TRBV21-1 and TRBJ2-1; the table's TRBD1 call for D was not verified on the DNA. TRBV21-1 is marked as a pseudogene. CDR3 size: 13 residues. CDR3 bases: TGTGCCAGCAGCCCCAGGGGGTTGTATGAGCAGTTCTTC. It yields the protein CASSPRGLYEQFF.

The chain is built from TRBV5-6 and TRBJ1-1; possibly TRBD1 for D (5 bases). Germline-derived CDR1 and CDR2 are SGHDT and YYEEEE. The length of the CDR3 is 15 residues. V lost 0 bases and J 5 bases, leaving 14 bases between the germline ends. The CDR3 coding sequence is TGTGCCAGCAGCTTGGCCTCCATCAGGGTAACTGAAGCTTTCTTT. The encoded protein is CASSLASIRVTEAFF.

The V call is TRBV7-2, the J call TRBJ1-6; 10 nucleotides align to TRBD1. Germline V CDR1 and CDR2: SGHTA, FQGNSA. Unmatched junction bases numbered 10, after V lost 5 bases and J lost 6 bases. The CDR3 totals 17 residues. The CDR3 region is CASSLDPRDRGNSPLHF. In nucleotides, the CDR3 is TGTGCCAGCAGCCTTGATCCCCGGGACAGGGGTAATTCACCCCTCCACTTT.

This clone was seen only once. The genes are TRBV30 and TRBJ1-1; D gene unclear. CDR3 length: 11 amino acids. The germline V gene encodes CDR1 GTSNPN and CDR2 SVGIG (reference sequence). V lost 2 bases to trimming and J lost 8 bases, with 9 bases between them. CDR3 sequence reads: CAWSTYSEAFF. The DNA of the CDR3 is TGTGCCTGGAGTACCTACTCAGAAGCTTTCTTT.

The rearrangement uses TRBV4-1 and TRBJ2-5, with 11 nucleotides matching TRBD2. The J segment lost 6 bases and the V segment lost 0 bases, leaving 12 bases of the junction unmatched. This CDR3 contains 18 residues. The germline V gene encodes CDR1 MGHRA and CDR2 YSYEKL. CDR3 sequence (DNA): TGCGCCAGCAGCCAAGAAGTAGCGGGGGGGCCAGTCAGAAAGACCCAGTACTTC. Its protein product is CASSQEVAGGPVRKTQYF.

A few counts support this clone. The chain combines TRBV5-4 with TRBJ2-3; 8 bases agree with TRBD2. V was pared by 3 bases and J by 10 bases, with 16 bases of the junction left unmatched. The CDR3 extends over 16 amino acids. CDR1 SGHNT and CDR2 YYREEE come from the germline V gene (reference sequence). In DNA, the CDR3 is TGTGCCAGCAGCTCAGCCGGGACTAGGACCTCAGGGGCGCAGTATTTT. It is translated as CASSSAGTRTSGAQYF. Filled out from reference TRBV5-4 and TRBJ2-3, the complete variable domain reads ETGVTQSPTHLIKTRGQQVTLRCSSQSGHNTVSWYQQALGQGPQFIFQYYREEENGRGNFPPRFSGLQFPNYSSELNVNALELDDSALYLCASSSAGTRTSGAQYFGPGTRLTVL.

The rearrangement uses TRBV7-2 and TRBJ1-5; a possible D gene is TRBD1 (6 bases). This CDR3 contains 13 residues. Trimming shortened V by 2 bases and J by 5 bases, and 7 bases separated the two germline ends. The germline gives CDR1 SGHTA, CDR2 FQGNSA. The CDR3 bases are TGTGCCAGCAGCTTAAAGGGGGATCAGCCCCAGCATTTT. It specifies CASSLKGDQPQHF.

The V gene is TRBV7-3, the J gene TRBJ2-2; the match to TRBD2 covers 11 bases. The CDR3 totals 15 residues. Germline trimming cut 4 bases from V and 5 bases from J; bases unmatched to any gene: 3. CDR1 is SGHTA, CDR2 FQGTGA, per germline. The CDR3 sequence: CASSSTSGITGELFF. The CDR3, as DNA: TGTGCCAGCAGCTCGACTAGCGGGATAACCGGGGAGCTGTTTTTT.

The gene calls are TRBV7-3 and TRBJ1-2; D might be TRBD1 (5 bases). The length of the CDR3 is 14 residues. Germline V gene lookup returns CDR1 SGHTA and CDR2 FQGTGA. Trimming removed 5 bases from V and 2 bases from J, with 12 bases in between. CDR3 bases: TGTGCCAGCAGCCGGGACTCTCAGAACTATGGCTACACCTTC. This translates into CASSRDSQNYGYTF.

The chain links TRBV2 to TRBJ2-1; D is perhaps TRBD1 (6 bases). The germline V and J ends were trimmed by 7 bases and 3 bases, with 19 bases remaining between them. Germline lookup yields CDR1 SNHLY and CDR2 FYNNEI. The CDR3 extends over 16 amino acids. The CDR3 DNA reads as TGTGCCAGCAATCCTATCGGGACAAATAACTACAATGAGCAGTTCTTC. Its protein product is CASNPIGTNNYNEQFF.

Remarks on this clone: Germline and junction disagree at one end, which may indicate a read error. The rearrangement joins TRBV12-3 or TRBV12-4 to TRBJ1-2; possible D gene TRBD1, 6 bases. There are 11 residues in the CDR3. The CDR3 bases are TGTGCCAGCAGTTCGGGGGGCCCCGCAGTCTTC. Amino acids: CASSSGGPAVF.

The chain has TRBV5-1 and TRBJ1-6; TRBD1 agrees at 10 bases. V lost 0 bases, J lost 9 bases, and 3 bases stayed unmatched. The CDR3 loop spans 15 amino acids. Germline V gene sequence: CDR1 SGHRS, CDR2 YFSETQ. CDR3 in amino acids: CASSLGTGGISPLHF. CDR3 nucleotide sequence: TGCGCCAGCAGCTTGGGGACAGGGGGGATTTCACCCCTCCACTTT.

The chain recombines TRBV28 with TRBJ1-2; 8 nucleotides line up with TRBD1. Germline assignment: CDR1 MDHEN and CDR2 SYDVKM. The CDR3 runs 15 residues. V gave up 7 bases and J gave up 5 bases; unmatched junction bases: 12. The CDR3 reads CASTPTGAGGYGYTF. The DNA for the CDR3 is TGTGCCAGCACCCCGACAGGGGCGGGGGGGTATGGCTACACCTTC.

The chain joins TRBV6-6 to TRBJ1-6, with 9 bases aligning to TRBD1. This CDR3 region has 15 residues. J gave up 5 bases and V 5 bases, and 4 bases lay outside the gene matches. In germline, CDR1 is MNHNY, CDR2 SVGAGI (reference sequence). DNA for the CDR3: TGTGCCAGCAGTGTCCGGGACAGGGATAATTCACCCCTCCACTTT. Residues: CASSVRDRDNSPLHF.

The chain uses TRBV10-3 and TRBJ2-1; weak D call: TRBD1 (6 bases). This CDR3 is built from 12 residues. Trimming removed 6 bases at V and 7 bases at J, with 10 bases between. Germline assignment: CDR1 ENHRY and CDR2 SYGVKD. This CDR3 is CAIRETGNEQFF. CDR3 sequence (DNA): TGTGCCATCAGAGAAACAGGGAATGAGCAGTTCTTC.

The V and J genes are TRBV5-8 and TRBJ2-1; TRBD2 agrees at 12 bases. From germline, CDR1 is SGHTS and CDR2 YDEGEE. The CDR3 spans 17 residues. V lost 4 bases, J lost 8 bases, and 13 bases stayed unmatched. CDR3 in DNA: TGTGCCAGCAGCCCAGGACTAGCGGGATCCGCTAGGGATGAGCAGTTCTTC. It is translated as CASSPGLAGSARDEQFF.

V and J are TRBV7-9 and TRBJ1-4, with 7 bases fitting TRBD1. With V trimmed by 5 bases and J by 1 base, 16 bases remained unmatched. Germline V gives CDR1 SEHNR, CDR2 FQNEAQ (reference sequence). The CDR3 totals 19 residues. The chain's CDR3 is CASSVAPGTATITNEKLFF. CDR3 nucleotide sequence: TGTGCCAGCAGCGTGGCCCCCGGGACAGCCACAATAACTAATGAAAAACTGTTTTTT. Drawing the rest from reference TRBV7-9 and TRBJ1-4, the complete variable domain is DTGVSQNPRHKITKRGQNVTFRCDPISEHNRLYWYRQTLGQGPEFLTYFQNEAQLEKSRLLSDRFSAERPKGSFSTLEIQRTEQGDSAMYLCASSVAPGTATITNEKLFFGSGTQLSVL.

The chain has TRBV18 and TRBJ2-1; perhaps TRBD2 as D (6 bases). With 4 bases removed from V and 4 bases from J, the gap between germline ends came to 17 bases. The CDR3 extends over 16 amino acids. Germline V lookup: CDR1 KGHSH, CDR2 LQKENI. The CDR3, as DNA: TGTGCCAGCTCACGTGCTTTAGCGGACCAATACAATGAGCAGTTCTTC. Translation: CASSRALADQYNEQFF.

The CDR3 here is CASSLEWGQSNYGYTF. In nucleotides, the CDR3 is TGTGCCAGCAGCTTGGAATGGGGACAATCTAACTATGGCTACACCTTC. V is TRBV5-8 and J is TRBJ1-2; possibly TRBD1 for D (6 bases). V shed 0 bases and J shed 0 bases, with 12 bases lying between them. The length of the CDR3 is 16 residues. Germline V gene lookup returns CDR1 SGHTS and CDR2 YDEGEE.

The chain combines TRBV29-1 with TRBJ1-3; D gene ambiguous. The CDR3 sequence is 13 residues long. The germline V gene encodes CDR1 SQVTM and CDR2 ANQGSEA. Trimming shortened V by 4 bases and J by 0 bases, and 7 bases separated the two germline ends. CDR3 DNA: TGCAGCGTTGCGGGATCCTCTGGAAACACCATATATTTT. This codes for CSVAGSSGNTIYF. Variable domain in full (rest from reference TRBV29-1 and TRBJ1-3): SAVISQKPSRDICQRGTSLTIQCQVDSQVTMMFWYRQQPGQSLTLIATANQGSEATYESGFVIDKFPISRPNLTFSTLTVSNMSPEDSSIYLCSVAGSSGNTIYFGEGSWLTVV.

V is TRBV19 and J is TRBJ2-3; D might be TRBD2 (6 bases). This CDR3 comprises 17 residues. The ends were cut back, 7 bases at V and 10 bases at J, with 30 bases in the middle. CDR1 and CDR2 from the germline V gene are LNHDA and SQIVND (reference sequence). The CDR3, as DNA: TGTGCCAGTACCCCCTTATGGGAAGAGAGAGGGACTGGTGCGCAGTATTTT. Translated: CASTPLWEERGTGAQYF.

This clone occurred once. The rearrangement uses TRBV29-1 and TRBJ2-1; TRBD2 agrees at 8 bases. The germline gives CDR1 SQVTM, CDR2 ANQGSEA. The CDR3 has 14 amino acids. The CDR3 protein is CGAQTSGGDNEQFF. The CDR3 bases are TGCGGAGCCCAAACTAGCGGAGGCGACAATGAGCAGTTCTTC.

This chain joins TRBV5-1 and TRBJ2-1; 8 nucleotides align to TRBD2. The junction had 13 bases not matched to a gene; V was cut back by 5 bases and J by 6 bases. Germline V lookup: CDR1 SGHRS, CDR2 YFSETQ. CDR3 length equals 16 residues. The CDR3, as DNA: TGCGCCAGCAGACTCGGACTAGCAGGGTGGGGCAATGAGCAGTTCTTC. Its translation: CASRLGLAGWGNEQFF.

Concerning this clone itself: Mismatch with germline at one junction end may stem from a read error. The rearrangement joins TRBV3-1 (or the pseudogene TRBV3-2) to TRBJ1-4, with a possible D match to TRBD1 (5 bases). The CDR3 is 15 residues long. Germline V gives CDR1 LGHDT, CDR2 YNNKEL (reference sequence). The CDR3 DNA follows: TGTGCCTGCAGCGGCTTCTCAGGGCGAAGGGAAAAACTGTTTTTT. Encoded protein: CACSGFSGRREKLFF.

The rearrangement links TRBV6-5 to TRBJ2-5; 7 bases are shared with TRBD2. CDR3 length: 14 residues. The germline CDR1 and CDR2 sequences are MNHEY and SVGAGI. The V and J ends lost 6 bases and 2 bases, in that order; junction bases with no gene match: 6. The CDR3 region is CASRPQRGQETQYF. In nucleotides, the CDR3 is TGTGCCAGCAGGCCCCAGCGGGGTCAAGAGACCCAGTACTTC.